The text below deals with one TCR beta chain. This specimen belongs to a study of T cell responses to AZD1222 COVID-19 vaccine. Some clones are missing from TCRdb's copy, which holds only in-frame ones; the method was immunoSEQ multiplex PCR. Among about 76,000 clones, around nine tenths were seen once, and the ten largest hold roughly a tenth. This CDR3 spans 16 amino acids. Trimming removed 4 bases from V and 1 base from J; junction bases left unmatched: 4. The V gene's germline CDR1 is MDHEN and CDR2 SYDVKM. Sample: peripheral blood, taken on day 0 of AZD1222 vaccination. The V call is TRBV28, the J call TRBJ2-1; TRBD2 matches at 10 bases. This receptor was obtained from an adult in good health. The CDR3 nucleotides read TGTGCCAGCAGTTCCCCAGCGGGAGGGTCCTACAATGAGCAGTTCTTC. Amino acids: CASSSPAGGSYNEQFF.